This passage covers 8 T cell receptor beta chains from one sample sequenced in a study of cytomegalovirus exposure and HLA in healthy donors. The PCR had 60 Vbeta and 13 Jbeta primers. Clones were read by immunoSEQ multiplex PCR, and TCRdb kept only the in-frame ones, dropping some. The sample yields 95,000 to 150,000 clones, roughly 78% seen once. The material sequenced was PBMCs. The receptors originated from a man aged 25 to 45 in good health and CMV-seropositive.

As concerns this clone: The sample holds other DNA sequences that translate to the same CDR3. The chain is built from TRBV9 and TRBJ2-1; 12 bases match TRBD2. Unmatched junction bases numbered 3, after V lost 3 bases and J lost 5 bases. The CDR3 length is 15 residues. The germline V gene encodes CDR1 SGDLS and CDR2 YYNGEE. As DNA, the CDR3 is TGTGCCAGCAGCGGGACTAGCGGGGCGCACAATGAGCAGTTCTTC. Translating gives CASSGTSGAHNEQFF. The variable domain in full, with the rest retrieved from reference TRBV9 and TRBJ2-1, is DSGVTQTPKHLITATGQRVTLRCSPRSGDLSVYWYQQSLDQGLQFLIQYYNGEERAKGNILERFSAQQFPDLHSELNLSSLELGDSALYFCASSGTSGAHNEQFFGPGTRLTVL.

The chain recombines TRBV29-1 with TRBJ1-2; D unclear. Trimming removed 1 base at V and 1 base at J, with 10 bases between. CDR3 size: 14 residues. The germline gives CDR1 SQVTM, CDR2 ANQGSEA. The CDR3 spells CSVEASGHNYGYTF. CDR3 nucleotides: TGCAGCGTTGAAGCCTCCGGTCATAACTATGGCTACACCTTC.

This clone has just a few counts. The chain joins TRBV5-1 to TRBJ1-2, with 7 positions matching TRBD1. The germline gives CDR1 SGHRS, CDR2 YFSETQ. J gave up 6 bases and V 0 bases, and 5 bases lay outside the gene matches. The CDR3 is made up of 14 amino acids. CDR3 bases: TGCGCCAGCAGCTTGGAGGACAGGAAGAATGGCTACACCTTC. It encodes CASSLEDRKNGYTF.

This rearrangement joins TRBV5-5 to TRBJ2-7; the D gene is possibly TRBD1 (6 bases). Trimming removed 4 bases from V and 6 bases from J, with 11 bases in between. The CDR3 length is 12 residues. The germline CDR1 and CDR2 sequences are SGHKS and YYEKEE (reference sequence). CDR3 nucleotide sequence: TGTGCCAGCAGCATACGGGACACCGAGCAGTACTTC. It codes for CASSIRDTEQYF.

The chain has TRBV6-1 and TRBJ2-5, with a tentative D call TRBD1 (5 bases). The J call may be mistaken, given a closer DNA end match to TRBJ2-7. The length of the CDR3 is 13 residues. Germline V CDR1 and CDR2: MNHNS, SASEGT. The CDR3 nucleotides are TGTGCCAGCAGTGAATTAGGGGTTTACGAGCAGTACTTC. Residues: CASSELGVYEQYF.

The chain recombines TRBV28 with TRBJ2-3, with 12 nucleotides matching TRBD2. V dropped 1 base and J dropped 2; count of bases not matched to a gene: 4. This CDR3 is 17 amino acids long. Germline CDR1 reads MDHEN; CDR2 reads SYDVKM. The DNA of the CDR3 is TGTGCCAGCAGTTTATTGGCTAGCGGGGGGGACACAGATACGCAGTATTTT. This encodes CASSLLASGGDTDTQYF. The whole variable domain, filled in from reference TRBV28 and TRBJ2-3, reads DVKVTQSSRYLVKRTGEKVFLECVQDMDHENMFWYRQDPGLGLRLIYFSYDVKMKEKGDIPEGYSVSREKKERFSLILESASTNQTSMYLCASSLLASGGDTDTQYFGPGTRLTVL.

The chain combines TRBV18 with TRBJ2-5, with 9 nucleotides matching TRBD2. Germline V gives CDR1 KGHSH, CDR2 LQKENI. The CDR3 consists of 15 residues. The V gene end was trimmed by 3 bases and the J gene end by 5 bases; junction bases not matched to a gene: 7. CDR3 sequence: CASSPIGTSRETQYF. The DNA of the CDR3 is TGTGCCAGCTCACCTATCGGGACTAGCCGGGAGACCCAGTACTTC.

CDR3 nucleotides: TGTGCCAGCAGGGTTAACTCCTACGAGCAGTACTTC. Protein sequence: CASRVNSYEQYF. This chain connects TRBV28 to TRBJ2-5; D is unresolved. The J call is in doubt because the DNA end fits TRBJ2-7 better. This CDR3 has 12 amino acids. Germline V CDR1 and CDR2: MDHEN, SYDVKM.